The 32 T cell receptor beta chains given below trace back to one sample, sequenced in a study of patients and donors after allogeneic stem cell transplantation. TCRdb re-called the RT-PCR reads through MiXCR, storing one row per CDR3 protein. The table includes approximately 200,000 distinct CDR3 sequences, roughly 38% detected once. Material for sequencing was blood, either unsorted or a sorted T cell fraction (not recorded which). These receptors all stem from a human donor who was either an allogeneic HSCT recipient or a stem cell or donor lymphocyte infusion donor (not recorded which). It is not recorded whose cells these are; they may come from a transplant donor.

This clonotype appeared a few times. The rearrangement uses TRBV6-5 and TRBJ2-2, with D tentatively TRBD1 (6 bases). The CDR3 is made up of 15 amino acids. Per the germline V gene, CDR1 is MNHEY and CDR2 is SVGAGI. V was cut by 6 bases and J by 5 bases, with 16 bases left in between. CDR3 in amino acids: CASSQTVQGTGELFF. The CDR3 DNA reads as TGTGCCAGCAGCCAAACCGTACAGGGAACCGGGGAGCTGTTTTTT.

This clonotype was seen a single time. The rearrangement joins TRBV6-1 to TRBJ2-3, with D perhaps given as TRBD1 or TRBD2 (5 bases each). Germline V gene sequence: CDR1 MNHNS, CDR2 SASEGT. The V end lost 6 bases, the J end lost 0 bases, and 10 bases lay between the germline ends. CDR3 length: 14 residues. DNA of the CDR3: TGTGCCAGCAGGGGACGGATAAGCACAGATACGCAGTATTTT. This encodes CASRGRISTDTQYF.

This clonotype has a handful of counts. The genes are TRBV7-2 and TRBJ2-5; maybe TRBD2 (5 bases). Trimming stripped 5 bases from V and 2 bases from J, with 15 bases between. The germline CDR1 and CDR2 sequences are SGHTA and FQGNSA. This CDR3 comprises 15 residues. This CDR3 is CASSTQGAVQETQYF. CDR3 coding DNA: TGTGCCAGCAGCACCCAAGGAGCGGTTCAAGAGACCCAGTACTTC.

The chain uses TRBV25-1 and TRBJ1-6, with D possibly being TRBD1 (5 bases). Germline CDR1 MGHDK, CDR2 SYGVNS. The CDR3 extends over 15 amino acids. The V gene lost 7 bases and the J gene lost 0 bases, with 10 bases spanning the gap. The CDR3 is CASTGGSSYNSPLHF. In nucleotides, the CDR3 is TGTGCCAGCACCGGGGGAAGCTCCTATAATTCACCCCTCCACTTT.

The rearrangement uses TRBV6-2 or TRBV6-3 and TRBJ2-5, with D perhaps given as TRBD1 or TRBD2 (6 bases each). The CDR3 consists of 14 residues. From germline, CDR1 is MNHEY and CDR2 SVGEGT. Trimming left V 7 bases short and J 9 bases short, with 21 bases between. The CDR3 bases are TGTGCCAGCACCCTAGGTGGGGGGCGCTTGCCCCAGTACTTC. This sequence encodes CASTLGGGRLPQYF.

This clonotype was seen only a few times. The J gene is TRBJ1-1, the V gene TRBV5-1; D is ambiguous. This CDR3 region has 16 residues. Trimming took 4 bases from V and 2 from J, leaving 18 bases between them. From germline, CDR1 is SGHRS and CDR2 YFSETQ. The CDR3 DNA follows: TGCGCCAGCAGCGGCCAATCGGGCAGCCCTAACACTGAAGCTTTCTTT. Protein sequence: CASSGQSGSPNTEAFF.

The V and J genes are TRBV14 and TRBJ2-7; D not certain. This CDR3 is built from 13 residues. From germline, CDR1 is SGHDN and CDR2 FVKESK. Trimming shortened V by 4 bases and J by 7 bases, and 14 bases separated the two germline ends. CDR3 in DNA: TGTGCCAGCAGCCCCTGGGCCCGGGCGGAGCAGTACTTC. Residues: CASSPWARAEQYF.

A remark on this clonotype: One base away lies a much larger clone, so this may be a sequencing read error. The V gene is TRBV10-3, the J gene TRBJ1-1; unclear D gene. This CDR3 contains 15 residues. CDR1 is ENHRY, CDR2 SYGVKD, per germline. The CDR3 loop reads CAMSESYSMNTEAFF. The CDR3 bases are TGTGCCATGAGTGAGTCTTACAGCATGAACACTGAAGCTTTCTTT.

The chain recombines TRBV11-2 with TRBJ2-3, with 8 positions matching TRBD2. The ends lost 5 bases at V and 4 bases at J; junction bases unmatched: 8. The germline gives CDR1 SGHAT, CDR2 FQNNGV. CDR3 length equals 15 residues. The CDR3 DNA reads TGTGCCAGCAGCGAGTGGACTAGCTCTTCAGATACGCAGTATTTT. It is translated as CASSEWTSSSDTQYF.

There are a few counts of this clonotype. This chain links TRBV10-2 with TRBJ2-1; TRBD2 matches 10 bases. Germline V CDR1 and CDR2: WSHSY, SAAADI. There are 15 residues in the CDR3. V lost 6 bases to trimming and J lost 2 bases; unmatched junction nucleotides: 4. The CDR3: CASSPTSGAYNEQFF. The DNA of the CDR3 is TGCGCCAGCAGCCCAACTAGCGGGGCCTACAATGAGCAGTTCTTC.

The rearrangement joins TRBV28 to TRBJ2-7, with 11 bases that match TRBD1. J lost 6 bases, V lost 3 bases, and 4 bases had no gene match. The CDR3 totals 14 residues. Germline V gene lookup returns CDR1 MDHEN and CDR2 SYDVKM. The CDR3 nucleotides are TGTGCCAGCAGTTTGTTGGACAGGGGGCCCGAGCAGTACTTC. This codes for CASSLLDRGPEQYF.

This sequence joins TRBV20-1 and TRBJ2-1; D not certain. Germline values: CDR1 DFQATT, CDR2 SNEGSKA (reference sequence). The CDR3 sequence is 15 residues long. V was clipped by 1 base and J by 0 bases, with 10 bases between them. The chain's CDR3 is CSARVDPSSYNEQFF. The CDR3 DNA reads TGCAGTGCTAGAGTGGACCCCAGCTCCTACAATGAGCAGTTCTTC.

The chain carries TRBV7-6 and TRBJ2-2; weak D call: TRBD1 (5 bases). This CDR3 is 15 amino acids long. The germline V gene encodes CDR1 SGHVS and CDR2 FNYEAQ. Trimming removed 5 bases from V and 6 bases from J, with 16 bases in between. The CDR3 nucleotides read TGTGCCAGCAGCCCATGGACATACCTGGCCGGGGAGCTGTTTTTT. Translation: CASSPWTYLAGELFF.

This clonotype was recorded a few times. The V and J genes are TRBV20-1 and TRBJ2-2; D perhaps matches TRBD1 (6 bases). The CDR3 is 15 residues long. V was pared by 6 bases and J by 5 bases, with 19 bases between. Germline CDR1 reads DFQATT; CDR2 reads SNEGSKA (reference sequence). CDR3 protein: CSALETGQFTGELFF. The DNA for the CDR3 is TGCAGTGCCCTGGAAACCGGACAGTTTACCGGGGAGCTGTTTTTT.

This clonotype has ten or more counts. V is TRBV18 and J is TRBJ2-1; D is unresolved. CDR1 KGHSH and CDR2 LQKENI come from the germline V gene. This CDR3 has 12 amino acids. V lost 5 bases to trimming and J lost 5 bases, with 7 bases between them. The CDR3 sequence is CASSSSDNEQFF. CDR3 DNA sequence: TGTGCCAGCTCATCTTCAGACAATGAGCAGTTCTTC.

V usage is TRBV9 and J usage is TRBJ1-6; TRBD1 matches at 11 bases. With V trimmed by 2 bases and J by 7 bases, 2 bases remained unmatched. Germline V lookup: CDR1 SGDLS, CDR2 YYNGEE. This CDR3 region has 15 residues. The CDR3 bases are TGTGCCAGCAGCGTGGGACAGGGGGAGAATTCACCCCTCCACTTT. Protein: CASSVGQGENSPLHF. Supplemented by reference TRBV9 and TRBJ1-6, the full variable domain reads DSGVTQTPKHLITATGQRVTLRCSPRSGDLSVYWYQQSLDQGLQFLIQYYNGEERAKGNILERFSAQQFPDLHSELNLSSLELGDSALYFCASSVGQGENSPLHFGNGTRLTVT.

The genes are TRBV12-3 or TRBV12-4 and TRBJ1-1; tentatively, D is TRBD1 (5 bases). The CDR3 has 13 residues. V lost 1 base, J lost 11 bases, and 14 bases lay in between. CDR3 sequence reads: CASSLGGDRNAFF. In DNA form, the CDR3 reads TGTGCCAGCAGTTTAGGCGGGGACCGTAACGCTTTCTTT.

V and J are TRBV19 and TRBJ2-7; no firm D call. The V end lost 11 bases, the J end lost 0 bases, and 20 bases lay between the germline ends. The CDR3 consists of 15 residues. CDR1 LNHDA and CDR2 SQIVND come from the germline V gene (reference sequence). CDR3 coding DNA: TGTGCCTCGGCTCGCGCTATCACGAGCTCCTACGAGCAGTACTTC. This gives the protein CASARAITSSYEQYF.

V gene TRBV7-9 combines with J gene TRBJ2-3; tentatively, D is TRBD1 or TRBD2 (5 bases each). V dropped 5 bases and J dropped 0 bases, with 12 bases sitting between them. The CDR3 contains 15 residues. From germline, CDR1 is SEHNR and CDR2 FQNEAQ (reference sequence). The CDR3 DNA reads as TGTGCCAGCAGCCCCTGGGGGAGTAGCACAGATACGCAGTATTTT. Translating it yields CASSPWGSSTDTQYF. The full variable domain, in which reference TRBV7-9 and TRBJ2-3 provide the parts outside the CDR3, is DTGVSQNPRHKITKRGQNVTFRCDPISEHNRLYWYRQTLGQGPEFLTYFQNEAQLEKSRLLSDRFSAERPKGSFSTLEIQRTEQGDSAMYLCASSPWGSSTDTQYFGPGTRLTVL.

The genes are TRBV10-3 and TRBJ2-5; the D is unclear. The CDR3 has 11 residues. V was pared by 10 bases and J by 2 bases, with 8 bases between. The germline CDR1 and CDR2 sequences are ENHRY and SYGVKD. CDR3 residues: CATRRQETQYF. The CDR3 DNA is TGTGCCACCCGTAGACAAGAGACCCAGTACTTC.

Only a few counts were recorded for this clonotype. The chain links TRBV28 to TRBJ1-1; D is unclear. Trimming pared 5 bases from V and 2 bases from J, leaving 12 bases between. Germline CDR1 reads MDHEN; CDR2 reads SYDVKM. This CDR3 has 14 residues. This CDR3 is CASSESKINTEAFF. The CDR3 DNA reads TGTGCCAGCAGTGAGTCGAAGATAAACACTGAAGCTTTCTTT.

There are a few counts of this clonotype. This chain uses TRBV5-1 with TRBJ1-2; unclear D gene. CDR1 is SGHRS and CDR2 is YFSETQ in the germline V gene. This CDR3 comprises 13 residues. V lost 4 bases and J lost 4, with 11 bases in between. The CDR3 nucleotides read TGCGCCAGCAGCGGCGGGGTCGGCTATGGCTACACCTTC. This gives the protein CASSGGVGYGYTF.

The chain joins TRBV7-3 to TRBJ1-2, with D hard to call. There are 13 residues in the CDR3. V lost 1 base to trimming and J lost 3 bases, with 6 bases between them. Germline V gene data show CDR1 as SGHTA and CDR2 as FQGTGA. The CDR3 region is CASSLKPDYGYTF. The CDR3 DNA follows: TGTGCCAGCAGCTTAAAGCCAGACTATGGCTACACCTTC.

The chain joins TRBV5-1 to TRBJ1-2; tentatively, D is TRBD1 (5 bases). The V gene lost 4 bases and the J gene lost 6 bases, with 16 bases spanning the gap. This CDR3 is built from 14 residues. Per germline, CDR1 SGHRS and CDR2 YFSETQ. This chain's CDR3 is CASSPVGTFHGYTF. The CDR3 bases are TGCGCCAGCAGCCCGGTCGGGACCTTTCATGGCTACACCTTC.

The rearrangement links TRBV4-2 to TRBJ1-1; TRBD1 is a possible D gene (5 bases). Germline V gene lookup returns CDR1 LGHNA and CDR2 YNFKEQ. V lost 3 bases and J lost 3, with 17 bases in between. The length of the CDR3 is 16 residues. CDR3 region: CASSHRLSGGDTEAFF. The DNA of the CDR3 is TGTGCCAGCAGCCACCGTCTCAGCGGGGGAGACACTGAAGCTTTCTTT.

V gene TRBV10-3 combines with J gene TRBJ1-1; D is ambiguous. The CDR3 runs to 15 residues. Germline CDR1 and CDR2: ENHRY and SYGVKD. V dropped 11 bases and J dropped 3 bases, with 22 bases sitting between them. CDR3 residues: CASSPRGSSDTEAFF. In nucleotides, the CDR3 is TGTGCCTCTTCCCCGCGGGGATCATCGGACACTGAAGCTTTCTTT.

This clonotype has more than one count but fewer than ten. This sequence joins TRBV20-1 and TRBJ1-2; D may be TRBD1 (5 bases). Germline V CDR1 and CDR2: DFQATT, SNEGSKA (reference sequence). The germline V and J ends were trimmed by 0 bases and 6 bases, with 26 bases remaining between them. This CDR3 is 18 amino acids long. In DNA, the CDR3 is TGCAGTGCTAGAGAACGCGGCTTCCGGGCAATGGGGCCCGATGGCTACACCTTC. It codes for CSARERGFRAMGPDGYTF.

This clonotype was seen a handful of times. This chain connects TRBV28 to TRBJ1-2; D not resolved. V was shortened by 1 base and J by 7 bases, with 13 bases between the two germline ends. CDR3 size: 14 residues. Looked up from germline, CDR1 is MDHEN and CDR2 is SYDVKM. The CDR3 spells CASSLFDASPGYTF. Here the CDR3 DNA reads TGTGCCAGCAGTTTATTCGACGCTTCTCCTGGCTACACCTTC.

This chain joins TRBV5-1 and TRBJ1-1; no firm D call. The length of the CDR3 is 13 residues. Germline CDR1 is SGHRS and CDR2 is YFSETQ. Between the trimmed V and J ends, which lost 6 bases and 1 base, there was a span of 10 bases. The CDR3 loop is CASMVTRNTEAFF. CDR3 bases: TGCGCCAGCATGGTGACACGGAACACTGAAGCTTTCTTT. The full variable domain, rest sourced from reference TRBV5-1 and TRBJ1-1, is KAGVTQTPRYLIKTRGQQVTLSCSPISGHRSVSWYQQTPGQGLQFLFEYFSETQRNKGNFPGRFSGRQFSNSRSEMNVSTLELGDSALYLCASMVTRNTEAFFGQGTRLTVV.

This clonotype has a handful of counts. The chain uses TRBV18 and TRBJ1-1; the D gene is possibly TRBD1 (5 bases). Germline V gene lookup returns CDR1 KGHSH and CDR2 LQKENI. The CDR3 sequence is 12 residues long. Trimming stripped 9 bases from V and 10 bases from J, with 18 bases between. The CDR3 loop reads CASLKKTGTAFF. CDR3 sequence (DNA): TGTGCCAGTCTTAAGAAGACGGGGACAGCTTTCTTT.

This clonotype was found a few times. The chain is built from TRBV4-2 and TRBJ1-1; D may be TRBD1 (6 bases). This CDR3 region has 14 residues. Per germline, CDR1 LGHNA and CDR2 YNFKEQ. With 0 bases removed from V and 5 bases from J, the gap between germline ends came to 10 bases. The CDR3 DNA sequence: TGTGCCAGCAGCCAAGAACAGGGTAGTACTGAAGCTTTCTTT. The encoded protein is CASSQEQGSTEAFF.

This clonotype was seen a few times. The V call is TRBV12-3 or TRBV12-4, the J call TRBJ1-5; no firm D call. This CDR3 has 15 amino acids. V was cut by 4 bases and J by 2 bases, with 12 bases left in between. CDR3 in amino acids: CASSSSFYGNQPQHF. The CDR3 DNA follows: TGTGCCAGCAGTTCCTCCTTCTACGGCAATCAGCCCCAGCATTTT.